This T cell receptor (beta chain) comes out of a study of T-cell reconstitution after alpha-beta-depleted transplantation in children. V was cut by 3 bases and J by 0 bases, with 15 bases left in between. The CDR3 is 17 residues long. Looked up from germline, CDR1 is MGHRA and CDR2 is YSYEKL. Preparation of the TCRbeta library was carried out with unique molecular identifiers. TCRdb called the PCR reads again in MiXCR, with one record for every CDR3 protein. The sample has 500,000 to 650,000 distinct CDR3 sequences, over 9.5% seen once; the top ten hold 13% to 15%. The specimen comprised PBMCs, mostly from graft donor cells, sampled 180 days after TCRalphabeta/CD19-depleted stem cell transplant. This TCR derives from a female patient aged 2-9 years who had a stem cell transplant for aplastic anemia, so the T cells may come from the graft donor. This sequence joins TRBV4-1 and TRBJ2-4; maybe TRBD1 (5 bases). CDR3 nucleotide sequence: TGCGCCAGCAGCCAGGACCAGGGTTTGGTAGCCAAAAACATTCAGTACTTC. This gives the protein CASSQDQGLVAKNIQYF.